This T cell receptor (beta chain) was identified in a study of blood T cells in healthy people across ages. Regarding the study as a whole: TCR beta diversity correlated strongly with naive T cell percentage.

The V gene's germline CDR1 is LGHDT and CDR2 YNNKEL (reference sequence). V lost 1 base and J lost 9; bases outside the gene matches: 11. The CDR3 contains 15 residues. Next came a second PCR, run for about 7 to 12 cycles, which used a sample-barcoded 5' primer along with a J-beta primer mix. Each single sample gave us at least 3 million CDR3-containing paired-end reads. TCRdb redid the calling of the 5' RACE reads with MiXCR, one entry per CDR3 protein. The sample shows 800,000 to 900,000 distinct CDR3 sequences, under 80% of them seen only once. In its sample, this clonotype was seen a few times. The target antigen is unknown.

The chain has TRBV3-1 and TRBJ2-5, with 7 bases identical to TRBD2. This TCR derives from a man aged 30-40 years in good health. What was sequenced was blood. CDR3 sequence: CASSQGQRGPSAQYF. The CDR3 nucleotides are TGTGCCAGCAGCCAAGGCCAGCGGGGCCCCTCGGCCCAGTACTTC.